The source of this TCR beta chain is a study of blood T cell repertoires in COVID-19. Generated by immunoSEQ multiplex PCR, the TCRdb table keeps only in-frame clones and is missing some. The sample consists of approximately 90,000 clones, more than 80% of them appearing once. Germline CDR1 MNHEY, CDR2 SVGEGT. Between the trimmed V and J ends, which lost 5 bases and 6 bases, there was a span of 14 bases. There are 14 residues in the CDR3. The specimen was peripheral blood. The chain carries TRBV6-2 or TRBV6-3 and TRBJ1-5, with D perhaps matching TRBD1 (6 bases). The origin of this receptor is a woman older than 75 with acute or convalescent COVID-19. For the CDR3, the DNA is TGTGCCAGCAGTACAAACGGGGGGGCTCAGCCCCAGCATTTT. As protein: CASSTNGGAQPQHF.